The 26 T cell receptor beta chains below come from one sample, sequenced in a study of blood T cell repertoires in COVID-19 (dated by TCRdb to the early 2020s). Libraries were built with the immunoSEQ multiplex PCR assay. Not all clones reach the TCRdb copy of this immuneACCESS table, which keeps in-frame sequences only. Checked studies attribute under half of the gap to unresolved V genes and leave the rest unexplained. Counted in this sample were some 220,000 clones; 75% to 85% of them appeared once. The ten largest clones capture around 13% of the sample. The sequencing sample was made of peripheral blood. The receptors here all came from a human donor in a cohort sampled during active COVID-19.

The V call is TRBV11-3, the J call TRBJ2-2; weak D call: TRBD2 (7 bases). V lost 2 bases and J lost 6, with 10 bases in between. This CDR3 spans 14 amino acids. The germline V gene has CDR1 SGHNT and CDR2 YENEEA. This chain's CDR3 is CASSLRGAAGELFF. The CDR3 bases are TGTGCCAGCAGCTTACGGGGGGCGGCCGGGGAGCTGTTTTTT.

This clone was observed once. This chain joins TRBV30 and TRBJ1-2, with TRBD1 identical over 9 bases. This CDR3 comprises 14 residues. Germline CDR1 is GTSNPN and CDR2 is SVGIG (reference sequence). Germline trimming cut 3 bases from V and 7 bases from J; bases unmatched to any gene: 9. CDR3: CAWRGQGERLGYTF. The CDR3 nucleotides read TGTGCCTGGAGGGGACAGGGTGAAAGGCTTGGCTACACCTTC.

The chain is built from TRBV2 and TRBJ1-2; D is unclear. CDR3 length: 13 amino acids. V lost 4 bases to trimming and J lost 4 bases, with 10 bases between them. Germline-derived CDR1 and CDR2 are SNHLY and FYNNEI. The CDR3 region is CASSVPAGYGYTF. CDR3 DNA sequence: TGTGCCAGCAGTGTCCCAGCGGGCTATGGCTACACCTTC. Combining the CDR3 with reference TRBV2 and TRBJ1-2 gives the whole variable domain EPEVTQTPSHQVTQMGQEVILRCVPISNHLYFYWYRQILGQKVEFLVSFYNNEISEKSEIFDDQFSVERPDGSNFTLKIRSTKLEDSAMYFCASSVPAGYGYTFGSGTRLTVV.

This clone was seen a single time. The V and J genes are TRBV29-1 and TRBJ2-7; D is uncertain. The germline gives CDR1 SQVTM, CDR2 ANQGSEA. V lost 5 bases and J 4 bases, leaving 12 bases between the germline ends. The CDR3 has 12 residues. For the CDR3, the DNA is TGCAGCGTTCGTCCTAGTCGGTACGAGCAGTACTTC. It encodes CSVRPSRYEQYF.

This chain connects TRBV29-1 to TRBJ2-7; D possibly corresponds to TRBD2 (6 bases). The CDR3 is made up of 14 amino acids. Trimming shortened V by 3 bases and J by 4 bases, and 16 bases separated the two germline ends. Germline V CDR1 and CDR2: SQVTM, ANQGSEA. CDR3 in amino acids: CSVEKGAGTYEQYF. CDR3 DNA: TGCAGCGTTGAGAAGGGAGCAGGGACTTACGAGCAGTACTTC.

The V call is TRBV11-3, the J call TRBJ2-7; TRBD1 might be the D (6 bases). The CDR3 is made up of 12 amino acids. Germline CDR1 is SGHNT and CDR2 is YENEEA. Trimming stripped 5 bases from V and 3 bases from J, with 8 bases between. CDR3 amino acids: CASSVTGYEQYF. For the CDR3, the DNA is TGTGCCAGCAGCGTGACAGGCTACGAGCAGTACTTC.

The chain uses TRBV7-9 and TRBJ1-2, with 9 bases lining up with TRBD1. V was pared by 1 base and J by 5 bases, with 8 bases of the junction left unmatched. Germline values: CDR1 SEHNR, CDR2 FQNEAQ (reference sequence). The CDR3 spans 16 residues. The CDR3 region has the DNA TGTGCCAGCAGCTTAGAGGGGACGGGACAGGGATATGGCTACACCTTC. The encoded protein is CASSLEGTGQGYGYTF.

The chain has TRBV5-6 and TRBJ2-7; 9 bases map to TRBD2. CDR3 length: 17 residues. V lost 4 bases and J lost 5; bases outside the gene matches: 16. Per germline, CDR1 SGHDT and CDR2 YYEEEE. The CDR3 coding sequence is TGTGCCAGCAGCCTGGCCTTCTTAGCGGGAGCAGTAGACGAGCAGTACTTC. Translation: CASSLAFLAGAVDEQYF.

J is TRBJ2-3 and V is TRBV28, with 11 bases fitting TRBD1. CDR3 length: 15 amino acids. J gave up 4 bases and V 4 bases, and 4 bases lay outside the gene matches. Germline CDR1 reads MDHEN; CDR2 reads SYDVKM. The CDR3 sequence: CASSSPGQGADTQYF. CDR3 DNA: TGTGCCAGCAGTTCCCCGGGACAGGGGGCAGATACGCAGTATTTT.

The chain couples TRBV4-3 to TRBJ1-4, with D maybe TRBD1 (6 bases). Trimming shortened V by 0 bases and J by 8 bases, and 16 bases separated the two germline ends. CDR1 LGHNA and CDR2 YSLEER come from the germline V gene. This CDR3 has 16 amino acids. CDR3 residues: CASSQDSGEVWEKLFF. CDR3 nucleotide sequence: TGCGCCAGCAGCCAAGATTCAGGGGAAGTCTGGGAAAAACTGTTTTTT.

The chain uses TRBV6-5 and TRBJ2-3; 7 bases map to TRBD1. The CDR3 contains 14 residues. Looked up from germline, CDR1 is MNHEY and CDR2 is SVGAGI. V gave up 5 bases and J gave up 0 bases; unmatched junction bases: 2. The CDR3: CASSRTGSTDTQYF. In nucleotides, the CDR3 is TGTGCCAGCAGTAGGACAGGAAGCACAGATACGCAGTATTTT.

This rearrangement joins TRBV5-4 to TRBJ1-6, with 10 bases aligning to TRBD1. The CDR3 length is 14 residues. CDR1 SGHNT and CDR2 YYREEE come from the germline V gene (reference sequence). With V trimmed by 4 bases and J by 9 bases, 4 bases remained unmatched. The CDR3 nucleotides read TGTGCCAGCAGCGTGGACAGGGGGGGTTCACCCCTCCACTTT. It is translated as CASSVDRGGSPLHF.

This clone appeared a few times. The CDR3 protein is CASKTVLQHF. As DNA, the CDR3 is TGCGCCAGCAAAACAGTCCTACAGCATTTT. The chain joins TRBV5-1 to TRBJ1-5; no reliable D call. The ends were cut back, 6 bases at V and 13 bases at J, with 11 bases in the middle. Germline CDR1 SGHRS, CDR2 YFSETQ. This CDR3 contains 10 residues.

The rearrangement uses TRBV23-1 and TRBJ1-1, with D perhaps matching TRBD1 (5 bases). TRBV23-1 is reported as an ORF; its role is uncertain. The CDR3 runs 15 residues. Trimming left V 4 bases short and J 5 bases short, with 17 bases between. CDR3 DNA: TGCGCCAGCAGTCCCCAGACAGAATCGAGGACTGAAGCTTTCTTT. The encoded protein is CASSPQTESRTEAFF.

CDR3 residues: CASSSRGNNEQFF. The CDR3 nucleotides read TGTGCCAGCAGCTCTCGGGGTAACAATGAGCAGTTCTTC. The chain recombines TRBV7-2 with TRBJ2-1; D may be TRBD2 (5 bases). Trimming removed 4 bases from V and 5 bases from J, with 9 bases in between. CDR3 length: 13 residues. From germline, CDR1 is SGHTA and CDR2 FQGNSA. Full variable domain (remainder filled in from reference TRBV7-2 and TRBJ2-1): GAGVSQSPSNKVTEKGKDVELRCDPISGHTALYWYRQSLGQGLEFLIYFQGNSAPDKSGLPSDRFSAERTGGSVSTLTIQRTQQEDSAVYLCASSSRGNNEQFFGPGTRLTVL.

CDR3 amino acids: CASSRGTSGPGGQFF. CDR3 bases: TGCGCCAGCAGCCGTGGGACTAGCGGCCCCGGGGGGCAGTTCTTC. The chain has TRBV5-1 and TRBJ2-1; 11 nucleotides line up with TRBD2. Germline CDR1 SGHRS, CDR2 YFSETQ. Germline trimming cut 4 bases from V and 12 bases from J; bases unmatched to any gene: 12. The CDR3 consists of 15 residues.

The rearrangement uses TRBV2 and TRBJ1-4; 9 nucleotides align to TRBD1. CDR3 length equals 15 residues. Germline V lookup: CDR1 SNHLY, CDR2 FYNNEI. After removal of 7 bases from V and 3 bases from J, the junction contained 6 bases not matched to a gene. The CDR3 region has the DNA TGTGCCAGCATTGGACAGGGGTCTTCTAATGAAAAACTGTTTTTT. Encoded protein: CASIGQGSSNEKLFF. Together with reference TRBV2 and TRBJ1-4, the CDR3 gives the full variable domain: EPEVTQTPSHQVTQMGQEVILRCVPISNHLYFYWYRQILGQKVEFLVSFYNNEISEKSEIFDDQFSVERPDGSNFTLKIRSTKLEDSAMYFCASIGQGSSNEKLFFGSGTQLSVL.

CDR3 region: CASALRDSPLHF. The DNA of the CDR3 is TGTGCCAGCGCGCTGAGGGATTCACCCCTCCACTTT. The chain carries TRBV27 and TRBJ1-6; no firm D call. CDR1 MNHEY and CDR2 SMNVEV come from the germline V gene (reference sequence). The CDR3 spans 12 residues. Trimming shortened V by 8 bases and J by 8 bases, and 10 bases separated the two germline ends.

This chain joins TRBV9 and TRBJ2-7; 7 bases are shared with TRBD2. The CDR3 contains 15 residues. Trimming took 3 bases from V and 4 from J; bases not matched to a gene: 10. The germline CDR1 and CDR2 sequences are SGDLS and YYNGEE. The CDR3 is CASSAPGTTRYEQYF. The CDR3 nucleotides read TGTGCCAGCAGCGCCCCCGGGACTACAAGGTACGAGCAGTACTTC.

V usage is TRBV12-3 or TRBV12-4 and J usage is TRBJ1-1, with no clear D. This CDR3 is 13 amino acids long. V lost 3 bases and J lost 1, with 6 bases in between. This CDR3 is CASSLAPNTEAFF. In nucleotides, the CDR3 is TGTGCCAGCAGTTTGGCCCCGAACACTGAAGCTTTCTTT.

The chain links TRBV7-3 to TRBJ1-6; TRBD1 might be the D (6 bases). V was pared by 1 base and J by 7 bases, with 17 bases between. The CDR3 is made up of 17 amino acids. Germline assignment: CDR1 SGHTA and CDR2 FQGTGA. The CDR3 DNA reads as TGTGCCAGCAGCTTAAATGGGGCAGGGGCTCAGAATTCACCCCTCCACTTT. Protein: CASSLNGAGAQNSPLHF.

This clone showed up just once. The chain joins TRBV13 to TRBJ2-7; 7 bases are shared with TRBD1. Looked up from germline, CDR1 is PRHDT and CDR2 is FYEKMQ (reference sequence). The CDR3 loop spans 13 amino acids. The CDR3 reads CATRRAGGYEQYF. CDR3 nucleotide sequence: TGTGCAACCCGGCGGGCAGGGGGCTACGAGCAGTACTTC. The variable domain in full, completed from reference TRBV13 and TRBJ2-7, reads AAGVIQSPRHLIKEKRETATLKCYPIPRHDTVYWYQQGPGQDPQFLISFYEKMQSDKGSIPDRFSAQQFSDYHSELNMSSLELGDSALYFCATRRAGGYEQYFGPGTRLTVT.

This clone has just a few counts. V gene TRBV6-5 combines with J gene TRBJ1-4, with 7 bases lining up with TRBD1. The germline CDR1 and CDR2 sequences are MNHEY and SVGAGI. The V gene end was trimmed by 6 bases and the J gene end by 3 bases; junction bases not matched to a gene: 4. The length of the CDR3 is 14 residues. CDR3 in amino acids: CASSGDRANEKLFF. The CDR3 region has the DNA TGTGCCAGCAGCGGAGACAGGGCTAATGAAAAACTGTTTTTT.

The chain employs TRBV7-3 and TRBJ1-1; maybe TRBD1 (5 bases). The CDR3 extends over 13 amino acids. Germline CDR1 reads SGHTA; CDR2 reads FQGTGA. The ends were cut back, 5 bases at V and 8 bases at J, with 15 bases in the middle. The CDR3 DNA follows: TGTGCCAGCAGCCCGCAGGGTAAGAAGGAAGCTTTCTTT. This sequence encodes CASSPQGKKEAFF.

This rearrangement joins TRBV12-3 or TRBV12-4 to TRBJ1-4; D is possibly TRBD1 (5 bases). Trimming removed 3 bases from V and 10 bases from J, with 12 bases in between. The CDR3 spans 13 residues. Here the CDR3 DNA reads TGTGCCAGCAGTTTGATCCAGGGCGGAAAACTGTTTTTT. Protein: CASSLIQGGKLFF.

V is TRBV3-1 (or the pseudogene TRBV3-2) and J is TRBJ1-2, with D possibly TRBD1 on 5 matching bases. The V end lost 0 bases, the J end lost 4 bases, and 12 bases lay between the germline ends. The CDR3 loop spans 15 amino acids. CDR1 is LGHDT, CDR2 YNNKEL, per germline (reference sequence). DNA for the CDR3: TGTGCCAGCAGCCAAGAGCCCAGGGCCTCCTATGGCTACACCTTC. Encoded protein: CASSQEPRASYGYTF.